The 12 T cell receptor beta chains in this list originate from one sample, sequenced in a study of cytotoxic CD8 clonotypes in ibrutinib-treated CLL (dated by TCRdb to the early 2020s). What this sample's time point label stands for: roughly 23 months on ibrutinib. The method behind the library was the immunoSEQ multiplex PCR assay. Held by TCRdb, this immuneACCESS table contains in-frame sequences only and omits some clones. Under half of the omission traces to an unresolved V gene where checked; the cause of the rest is unknown. In this sample the table shows approximately 130,000 clones, around 84% of which occur a single time. 2.5% to 3.5% of the sample lies in the top ten. The sample here was PBMCs, taken after 24 months of ibrutinib treatment. These receptors all stem from a human donor with chronic lymphocytic leukemia.

This clone was observed a handful of times. The chain joins TRBV19 to TRBJ1-5; no reliable D call. V was shortened by 1 base and J by 2 bases, with 18 bases between the two germline ends. CDR1 LNHDA and CDR2 SQIVND come from the germline V gene (reference sequence). The CDR3 sequence is 18 residues long. The CDR3 DNA sequence: TGTGCCAGTAGTATAGTAAGTCGGCGACGGAGGGGCAATCAGCCCCAGCATTTT. It translates to CASSIVSRRRRGNQPQHF.

The chain is built from TRBV7-9 and TRBJ1-2; D remains ambiguous. V lost 0 bases and J lost 3, with 2 bases in between. The V gene's germline CDR1 is SEHNR and CDR2 FQNEAQ (reference sequence). The CDR3 covers 12 residues. The CDR3 DNA reads TGTGCCAGCAGCTTAGCCGACTATGGCTACACCTTC. Translated: CASSLADYGYTF.

V usage is TRBV28 and J usage is TRBJ2-7; D unclear. The CDR3 has 12 amino acids. Germline V gene sequence: CDR1 MDHEN, CDR2 SYDVKM. V was clipped by 3 bases and J by 3 bases, with 6 bases between them. In DNA, the CDR3 is TGTGCCAGCAGTTTGCGATTCTACGAGCAGTACTTC. Its protein product is CASSLRFYEQYF.

V gene TRBV11-2 combines with J gene TRBJ1-5; D is perhaps TRBD1 (6 bases). The CDR3 has 15 amino acids. V lost 5 bases, J lost 2 bases, and 13 bases lay in between. Germline CDR1 reads SGHAT; CDR2 reads FQNNGV. The CDR3 reads CASSAQGGRNQPQHF. The CDR3 DNA reads TGTGCCAGCAGCGCACAGGGAGGCCGCAATCAGCCCCAGCATTTT.

V is TRBV7-9 and J is TRBJ2-7; D remains ambiguous. This CDR3 has 11 residues. Deletions cut 1 base from V and 5 bases from J, with 3 bases between. The V gene's germline CDR1 is SEHNR and CDR2 FQNEAQ (reference sequence). The DNA for the CDR3 is TGTGCCAGCAGCTTAGACCACGAGCAGTACTTC. It encodes CASSLDHEQYF.

The chain couples TRBV9 to TRBJ2-2; D is uncertain. Per the germline V gene, CDR1 is SGDLS and CDR2 is YYNGEE. The germline V and J ends were trimmed by 3 bases and 7 bases, with 10 bases remaining between them. CDR3 length: 13 amino acids. CDR3 residues: CASSALRGGELFF. The DNA of the CDR3 is TGTGCCAGCAGCGCCCTCCGTGGCGGGGAGCTGTTTTTT.

The chain joins TRBV12-5 to TRBJ2-7, with D uncertain. The CDR3 contains 13 residues. The V gene's germline CDR1 is LGHNT and CDR2 FRNRAP. V lost 0 bases, J lost 4 bases, and 7 bases lay in between. The CDR3, as DNA: TGTGCTAGTGGTTTGGTAATTAGATACGAGCAGTACTTC. Its translation: CASGLVIRYEQYF.

This clone has a single count. This chain uses TRBV30 with TRBJ1-2; no definite D call. V gave up 4 bases and J gave up 7 bases, with 19 bases separating them. The CDR3 contains 14 residues. Germline V gene sequence: CDR1 GTSNPN, CDR2 SVGIG (reference sequence). In nucleotides, the CDR3 is TGTGCCTGGACTTTAGGTAGCCTTTTTTTTGGCTACACCTTC. It codes for CAWTLGSLFFGYTF.

The chain joins TRBV7-2 to TRBJ1-1; D remains unclear. The germline V and J ends were trimmed by 3 bases and 2 bases, with 7 bases remaining between them. This CDR3 contains 13 residues. CDR1 and CDR2 from the germline V gene are SGHTA and FQGNSA. The CDR3 loop is CASSFGRNTEAFF. In DNA, the CDR3 is TGTGCCAGCAGCTTCGGCAGAAACACTGAAGCTTTCTTT.

V usage is TRBV11-2 and J usage is TRBJ1-2, with a weak D call TRBD1 (5 bases). With 1 base removed from V and 7 bases from J, the gap between germline ends came to 10 bases. The CDR3 extends over 13 amino acids. The germline V gene encodes CDR1 SGHAT and CDR2 FQNNGV. The CDR3 spells CASSLGQGGGYTF. In DNA, the CDR3 is TGTGCCAGCAGCTTAGGCCAGGGAGGTGGCTACACCTTC.

This chain connects TRBV29-1 to TRBJ2-3, with 14 bases aligning to TRBD2. The CDR3 covers 15 residues. Germline V lookup: CDR1 SQVTM, CDR2 ANQGSEA. Germline trimming cut 6 bases from V and 0 bases from J; bases unmatched to any gene: 2. This CDR3 is CSVGLAGASTDTQYF. DNA for the CDR3: TGCAGCGTGGGACTAGCGGGGGCTAGCACAGATACGCAGTATTTT.

This chain connects TRBV9 to TRBJ1-1; 9 bases align to TRBD1. The germline V gene has CDR1 SGDLS and CDR2 YYNGEE. V shed 3 bases and J 4 bases; nucleotides not matched to a gene: 4. CDR3 length: 14 residues. The CDR3 sequence: CASSDGTGLTEAFF. CDR3 bases: TGTGCCAGCAGCGATGGGACAGGGCTCACTGAAGCTTTCTTT.